These 9 T cell receptor beta chains were sequenced from one sample in a study of blood T cell repertoires in COVID-19. Clones were read by immunoSEQ multiplex PCR, and TCRdb kept only the in-frame ones, dropping some. In the table there are roughly 150,000 clones, 85% of which are singletons. What was sequenced was PBMCs or T cells enriched from blood (not recorded which). These receptors all come from a woman aged 35 to 49 who had recovered from COVID-19.

V is TRBV9 and J is TRBJ2-7; 7 bases agree with TRBD1. Germline loops: CDR1 SGDLS, CDR2 YYNGEE. With 1 base clipped from V and 3 bases from J, the junction kept 7 bases outside the gene matches. The CDR3 totals 15 residues. The CDR3 bases are TGTGCCAGCAGCGTACAAGGACAGGCCCGCTACGAGCAGTACTTC. This encodes CASSVQGQARYEQYF.

This clone was counted only a few times. This sequence joins TRBV7-3 and TRBJ1-4, with D possibly TRBD1 on 5 matching bases. This CDR3 is built from 15 residues. Trimming stripped 1 base from V and 5 bases from J, with 11 bases between. CDR1 and CDR2 (germline): SGHTA, FQGTGA. The CDR3 coding sequence is TGTGCCAGCAGCTTAATGGGACGGGGGAATGAAAAACTGTTTTTT. It encodes CASSLMGRGNEKLFF.

V usage is TRBV29-1 and J usage is TRBJ2-1, with TRBD2 matching over 8 bases. V gave up 5 bases and J gave up 3 bases; unmatched junction bases: 6. Looked up from germline, CDR1 is SQVTM and CDR2 is ANQGSEA. There are 14 residues in the CDR3. DNA for the CDR3: TGCAGCGTTAGGCCGGGACTAGGCTACAATGAGCAGTTCTTC. Translated: CSVRPGLGYNEQFF.

The chain has TRBV3-1 (or the pseudogene TRBV3-2) and TRBJ2-2, with TRBD1 as a possible D gene (6 bases). The CDR3 is made up of 15 amino acids. The V gene lost 2 bases and the J gene lost 4 bases, with 11 bases spanning the gap. Germline CDR1 LGHDT, CDR2 YNNKEL (reference sequence). The CDR3 is CASSQRNRATGELFF. CDR3 nucleotides: TGTGCCAGCAGCCAACGAAACAGGGCCACCGGGGAGCTGTTTTTT.

The chain joins TRBV7-8 to TRBJ1-3; the D gene is possibly TRBD1 (5 bases). The CDR3 loop spans 14 amino acids. Germline CDR1 SGHVS, CDR2 FQNEAQ. Between the trimmed V and J ends, which lost 5 bases and 3 bases, there was a span of 11 bases. As DNA, the CDR3 is TGTGCCAGCAGCCGAGACGGGGGTGGAAACACCATATATTTT. Translated, it gives CASSRDGGGNTIYF. Complete variable domain (other parts from reference TRBV7-8 and TRBJ1-3): GAGVSQSPRYKVAKRGQDVALRCDPISGHVSLFWYQQALGQGPEFLTYFQNEAQLDKSGLPSDRFFAERPEGSVSTLKIQRTQQEDSAVYLCASSRDGGGNTIYFGEGSWLTVV.

The chain uses TRBV4-1 and TRBJ2-7; perhaps TRBD2 as D (6 bases). The V end lost 2 bases, the J end lost 2 bases, and 10 bases lay between the germline ends. From germline, CDR1 is MGHRA and CDR2 YSYEKL. This CDR3 contains 14 residues. This chain's CDR3 is CASSQNRGTYEQYF. For the CDR3, the DNA is TGCGCCAGCAGCCAAAACCGGGGGACCTACGAGCAGTACTTC.

The chain joins TRBV13 to TRBJ2-5, with TRBD2 matching 11 bases. This CDR3 comprises 15 residues. Germline V gene data show CDR1 as PRHDT and CDR2 as FYEKMQ (reference sequence). J was trimmed by 4 bases and V by 3 bases; bases with no gene match: 4. CDR3 sequence: CASSLTSGDGETQYF. In nucleotides, the CDR3 is TGTGCCAGCAGCTTGACTAGCGGGGACGGAGAGACCCAGTACTTC.

The V gene is TRBV19, the J gene TRBJ1-5; unclear D gene. Germline lookup yields CDR1 LNHDA and CDR2 SQIVND (reference sequence). The CDR3 extends over 14 amino acids. V gave up 5 bases and J gave up 4 bases, with 12 bases separating them. CDR3 coding DNA: TGTGCCAGTAGTTCTGGGCACATTAATCAGCCCCAGCATTTT. Translation gives CASSSGHINQPQHF.

V usage is TRBV5-5 and J usage is TRBJ2-3, with 11 bases fitting TRBD1. CDR3 length: 17 residues. The V and J ends lost 0 bases and 5 bases, in that order; junction bases with no gene match: 8. Germline values: CDR1 SGHKS, CDR2 YYEKEE (reference sequence). The CDR3 is CASSLELGQGVLDTQYF. The CDR3 region has the DNA TGTGCCAGCAGCTTGGAGCTGGGACAGGGGGTATTAGATACGCAGTATTTT.